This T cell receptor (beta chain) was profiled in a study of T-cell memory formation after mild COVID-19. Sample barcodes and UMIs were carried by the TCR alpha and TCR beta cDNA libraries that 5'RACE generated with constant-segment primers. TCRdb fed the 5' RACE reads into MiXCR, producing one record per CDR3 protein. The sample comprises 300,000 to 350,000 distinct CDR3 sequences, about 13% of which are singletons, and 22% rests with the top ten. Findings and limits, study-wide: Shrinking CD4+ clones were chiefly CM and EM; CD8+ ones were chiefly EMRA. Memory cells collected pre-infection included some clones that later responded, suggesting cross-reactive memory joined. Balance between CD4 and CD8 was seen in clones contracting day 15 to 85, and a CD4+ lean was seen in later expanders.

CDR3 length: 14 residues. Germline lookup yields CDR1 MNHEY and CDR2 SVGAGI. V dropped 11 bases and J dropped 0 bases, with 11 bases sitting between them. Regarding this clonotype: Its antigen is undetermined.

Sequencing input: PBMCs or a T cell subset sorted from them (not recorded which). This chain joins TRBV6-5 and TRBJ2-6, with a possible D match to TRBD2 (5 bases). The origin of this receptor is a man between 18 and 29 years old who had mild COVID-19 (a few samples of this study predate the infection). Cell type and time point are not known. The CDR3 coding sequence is TGTGCCTCGGCGAGGGCCTCTGGGGCCAACGTCCTGACTTTC. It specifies CASARASGANVLTF.